These 19 T cell receptor beta chains share one sample of origin, sequenced in a study of sequential checkpoint blockade in melanoma. The method was immunoSEQ multiplex PCR; TCRdb's version includes in-frame clones alone and lacks a portion of them. Of roughly 9,200 clones in the sample, roughly 25% were seen once. Indicated treatment: randomized to nivolumab then ipilimumab (arm A) or the reverse (arm B). The specimen comprised tumor tissue (inferred from file names), sampled from a patient given nivolumab and ipilimumab in sequence. Source of these receptors: a human donor with melanoma.

The gene calls are TRBV19 and TRBJ2-1; maybe TRBD2 (6 bases). Germline V gene data show CDR1 as LNHDA and CDR2 as SQIVND (reference sequence). CDR3 size: 13 residues. Between the trimmed V and J ends, which lost 7 bases and 0 bases, there was a span of 7 bases. The CDR3 sequence is CASTTSSYNEQFF. CDR3 sequence (DNA): TGTGCCAGTACGACTAGCTCCTACAATGAGCAGTTCTTC.

This clone was counted between two and nine times. The genes are TRBV28 and TRBJ2-7; 7 bases fit TRBD2. V shed 5 bases, J shed 0 bases, and the junction held 7 bases outside the gene matches. Germline V gene lookup returns CDR1 MDHEN and CDR2 SYDVKM. The CDR3 loop spans 15 amino acids. CDR3 protein: CASSLSGTTSYEQYF. DNA for the CDR3: TGTGCCAGCAGTCTAAGCGGGACTACCTCCTACGAGCAGTACTTC.

By frequency in the sample, this clone is medium-sized. The gene calls are TRBV6-8 and TRBJ1-5; TRBD1 matches 9 bases. The CDR3 consists of 16 residues. CDR1 is MNHGY, CDR2 SAAAGT, per germline. The V and J ends lost 0 bases and 4 bases, in that order; junction bases with no gene match: 4. The CDR3 nucleotides are TGTGCCAGCAGTTACTCTAGGGACAGGGAGAATCAGCCCCAGCATTTT. It is translated as CASSYSRDRENQPQHF.

This chain joins TRBV28 and TRBJ1-4, with TRBD1 identical over 7 bases. Germline V gene lookup returns CDR1 MDHEN and CDR2 SYDVKM. The junction had 16 bases not matched to a gene; V was cut back by 3 bases and J by 0 bases. This CDR3 has 20 residues. The CDR3 DNA reads as TGTGCCAGCAGTTTCGTGTGGAGACGGGGACAGACTGCAACTAATGAAAAACTGTTTTTT. Encoded protein: CASSFVWRRGQTATNEKLFF.

This clone was recorded a few times. The gene calls are TRBV6-8 and TRBJ1-6; D call uncertain. The germline CDR1 and CDR2 sequences are MNHGY and SAAAGT. The CDR3 has 13 amino acids. Trimming removed 5 bases at V and 7 bases at J, with 9 bases between. CDR3 sequence reads: CASSTYGNSPLHF. The CDR3 region has the DNA TGTGCCAGCAGTACTTACGGGAATTCACCCCTCCACTTT.

The chain is built from TRBV18 and TRBJ2-1; maybe TRBD2 (5 bases). V was trimmed by 0 bases and J by 5 bases, leaving 5 bases between them. The CDR3 runs 13 residues. Germline V gene data show CDR1 as KGHSH and CDR2 as LQKENI. CDR3 in amino acids: CASSPPGDNEQFF. For the CDR3, the DNA is TGTGCCAGCTCACCACCCGGGGACAATGAGCAGTTCTTC.

V is TRBV18 and J is TRBJ2-3; D is perhaps TRBD1 (5 bases). The CDR3 runs to 14 residues. The V and J ends lost 9 bases and 3 bases respectively, with 16 bases between them. The germline V gene has CDR1 KGHSH and CDR2 LQKENI. DNA for the CDR3: TGTGCCAGTCTCAGCCAGGGCGCGACAGATACGCAGTATTTT. Translating gives CASLSQGATDTQYF.

This clone showed up just a few times. The rearrangement joins TRBV4-1 to TRBJ2-2; D uncertain. Looked up from germline, CDR1 is MGHRA and CDR2 is YSYEKL. The CDR3 spans 13 residues. Trimming shortened V by 4 bases and J by 5 bases, and 8 bases separated the two germline ends. The CDR3 DNA follows: TGCGCCAGCAGCCCCTTAGGGACCGGGGAGCTGTTTTTT. This translates into CASSPLGTGELFF.

The J gene is TRBJ2-2, the V gene TRBV11-3, with 9 bases fitting TRBD1. The CDR3 totals 17 residues. CDR1 SGHNT and CDR2 YENEEA come from the germline V gene. Trimming took 5 bases from V and 6 from J; bases not matched to a gene: 13. The CDR3 loop reads CASSEGPGQGKPGELFF. The CDR3 nucleotides read TGTGCCAGCAGCGAGGGGCCGGGACAGGGAAAGCCCGGGGAGCTGTTTTTT.

This clone has at least ten counts. The CDR3 DNA follows: TGTGCCAGCAGCTTTCCACAGGGAGGGGACTATGGCTACACCTTC. This encodes CASSFPQGGDYGYTF. The chain is built from TRBV11-3 and TRBJ1-2; D may be TRBD1 (6 bases). Germline V gene sequence: CDR1 SGHNT, CDR2 YENEEA. The CDR3 loop spans 15 amino acids. The V and J ends lost 3 bases and 3 bases respectively, with 14 bases between them.

This clone was counted a single time. The chain is built from TRBV18 and TRBJ2-2, with TRBD2 identical over 10 bases. Germline V gene data show CDR1 as KGHSH and CDR2 as LQKENI. This CDR3 region has 17 residues. With V trimmed by 6 bases and J by 9 bases, 16 bases remained unmatched. For the CDR3, the DNA is TGTGCCAGCTCTCGACAGATTAGCGGGGGGCCAACACGGGAGCTGTTTTTT. Translating it yields CASSRQISGGPTRELFF.

The chain couples TRBV14 to TRBJ2-7, with 9 bases fitting TRBD1. This CDR3 contains 14 residues. Germline loops: CDR1 SGHDN, CDR2 FVKESK. Trimming removed 1 base from V and 2 bases from J; junction bases left unmatched: 0. CDR3 sequence: CASSQGTGAYEQYF. The CDR3 DNA reads TGTGCCAGCAGCCAAGGGACAGGGGCCTACGAGCAGTACTTC.

This clone occurred a few times. J is TRBJ2-2 and V is TRBV15, with D uncertain. Germline V gene sequence: CDR1 LNHNV, CDR2 YYDKDF (reference sequence). This CDR3 is 14 amino acids long. V gave up 0 bases and J gave up 7 bases, with 9 bases separating them. CDR3 region: CATSRDRVSGELFF. CDR3 DNA sequence: TGTGCCACCAGCAGAGATCGAGTCAGCGGGGAGCTGTTTTTT.

The chain has TRBV18 and TRBJ1-6; D might be TRBD1 (5 bases). Deletions cut 4 bases from V and 3 bases from J, with 16 bases between. CDR1 KGHSH and CDR2 LQKENI come from the germline V gene. The CDR3 contains 17 residues. The CDR3 nucleotides read TGTGCCAGCTCACATTTGCAGGACAACCACTATAATTCACCCCTCCACTTT. Translating it yields CASSHLQDNHYNSPLHF.

At least ten counts were recorded for this clone. CDR3 in amino acids: CASSVDSEGGRPQYF. The CDR3 DNA reads as TGTGCCAGCAGCGTAGATTCCGAGGGGGGGCGGCCCCAGTACTTC. The chain recombines TRBV9 with TRBJ2-5, with D possibly being TRBD2 (7 bases). The germline V gene has CDR1 SGDLS and CDR2 YYNGEE. The V end was cut by 0 bases, the J end by 9 bases, with 18 bases between. The length of the CDR3 is 15 residues.

This clone was seen a few times. The chain links TRBV9 to TRBJ2-7, with D unresolved. Trimming shortened V by 1 base and J by 0 bases, and 8 bases separated the two germline ends. The CDR3 has 14 residues. Looked up from germline, CDR1 is SGDLS and CDR2 is YYNGEE. CDR3 nucleotides: TGTGCCAGCAGCGTACTCCCCGACTCCTACGAGCAGTACTTC. Its protein is CASSVLPDSYEQYF.

This clone was recorded a few times. The genes are TRBV9 and TRBJ1-2, with TRBD1 matching over 7 bases. This CDR3 has 16 residues. Germline CDR1 reads SGDLS; CDR2 reads YYNGEE. Trimming took 5 bases from V and 2 from J; bases not matched to a gene: 12. DNA for the CDR3: TGTGCCAGCAGGCGGGGGGACAGCCAATCAAACTATGGCTACACCTTC. Protein sequence: CASRRGDSQSNYGYTF.

This clone has just a few counts. The chain couples TRBV9 to TRBJ1-1, with TRBD1 matching 7 bases. The CDR3 spans 16 residues. V was clipped by 4 bases and J by 4 bases; unmatched bases: 13. The germline gives CDR1 SGDLS, CDR2 YYNGEE. As DNA, the CDR3 is TGTGCCAGCAGCCTAACAGGGGCCCTTACGGGCACTGAAGCTTTCTTT. Residues: CASSLTGALTGTEAFF. Together with reference TRBV9 and TRBJ1-1, the CDR3 gives the full variable domain: DSGVTQTPKHLITATGQRVTLRCSPRSGDLSVYWYQQSLDQGLQFLIQYYNGEERAKGNILERFSAQQFPDLHSELNLSSLELGDSALYFCASSLTGALTGTEAFFGQGTRLTVV.

This clone was detected ten times or more. The chain employs TRBV7-5 and TRBJ1-2; no DNA check was done on the table's D call, TRBD1. TRBV7-5 is an annotated pseudogene. The CDR3 spans 17 residues. Here the CDR3 reads CASSLTRDTIANYGYTF. Written as DNA, the CDR3 is TGTGCCAGCAGCTTAACCAGGGACACGATAGCTAACTATGGCTACACCTTC.